The subject of this entry is one T cell receptor (beta chain). Germline loops: CDR1 SGHTA, CDR2 FQGNSA. Trimming shortened V by 4 bases and J by 1 base, and 8 bases separated the two germline ends. The CDR3 is 13 amino acids. Using immunoSEQ multiplex PCR, the repertoire was profiled, and TCRdb retains in-frame clones only, with some absent. The sample includes roughly 560,000 clones, 78% of them seen just once. The data were taken from a study of shared T cell receptors in the human thymus. The same sample was also studied in work on human thymus T cells. According to that study: Serving as donors were healthy Finnish infants, each of whom was having open corrective surgery for congenital heart defects. Thymic material originated from resections removed in the course of corrective heart surgery.

Specimen: thymocytes. The sequence was collected from a boy younger than two with a congenital heart defect. The genes are TRBV7-2 and TRBJ2-7, with D uncertain. This chain's CDR3 is CASSSRNSYEQYF. CDR3 in DNA: TGTGCCAGCAGCTCCCGTAATTCCTACGAGCAGTACTTC.